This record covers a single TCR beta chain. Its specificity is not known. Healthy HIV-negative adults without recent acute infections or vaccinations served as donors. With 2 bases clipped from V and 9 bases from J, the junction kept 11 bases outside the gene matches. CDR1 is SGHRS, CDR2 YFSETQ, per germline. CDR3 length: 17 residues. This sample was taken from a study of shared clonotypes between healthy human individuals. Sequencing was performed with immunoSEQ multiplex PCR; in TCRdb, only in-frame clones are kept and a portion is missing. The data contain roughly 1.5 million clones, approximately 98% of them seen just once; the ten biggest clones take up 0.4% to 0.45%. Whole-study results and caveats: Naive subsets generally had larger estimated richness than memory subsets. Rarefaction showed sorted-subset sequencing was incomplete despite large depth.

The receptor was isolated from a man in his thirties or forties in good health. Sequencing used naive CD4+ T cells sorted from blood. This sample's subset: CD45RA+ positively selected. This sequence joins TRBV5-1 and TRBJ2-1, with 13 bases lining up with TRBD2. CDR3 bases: TGCGCCAGCAGCTTCCCGACCGGGACTAGCGGGATGGCTGAGCAGTTCTTC. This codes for CASSFPTGTSGMAEQFF. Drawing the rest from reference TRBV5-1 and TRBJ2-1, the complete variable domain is KAGVTQTPRYLIKTRGQQVTLSCSPISGHRSVSWYQQTPGQGLQFLFEYFSETQRNKGNFPGRFSGRQFSNSRSEMNVSTLELGDSALYLCASSFPTGTSGMAEQFFGPGTRLTVL.